The 20 T cell receptor beta chains reported below all come from one sample, sequenced in a study of T-cell reconstitution after alpha-beta-depleted transplantation in children. Unique molecular identifiers were built into the TCRbeta library. TCRdb ran MiXCR on the PCR reads and lists one entry per CDR3 protein. The repertoire consists of roughly 300,000 distinct CDR3 sequences, with 9.9% occurring once and the leading ten covering 10%. Source: PBMCs from the stem cell graft donor, taken from the stem cell graft. These receptors originate from a human donor who donated a stem cell graft to a child with SCID.

V is TRBV20-1 and J is TRBJ2-7; D is ambiguous. There are 15 residues in the CDR3. V dropped 0 bases and J dropped 0 bases, with 12 bases sitting between them. CDR1 DFQATT and CDR2 SNEGSKA come from the germline V gene (reference sequence). This chain's CDR3 is CSARDRAYYSYEQYF. CDR3 bases: TGCAGTGCTAGAGATCGGGCCTACTACTCCTACGAGCAGTACTTC.

The chain employs TRBV2 and TRBJ2-5; 10 nucleotides line up with TRBD2. The CDR3 is 13 amino acids. Trimming cost V 7 bases and J 5 bases; bases outside gene matches: 4. CDR1 SNHLY and CDR2 FYNNEI come from the germline V gene. The CDR3 DNA sequence: TGTGCCAGCATCAAGACTAGCGGGGAGACCCAGTACTTC. It specifies CASIKTSGETQYF.

The sample holds a few counts of this clonotype. The CDR3 DNA reads as TGCAGCTTGTCCCGGGACACTGAAGCTTTCTTT. Translation gives CSLSRDTEAFF. The chain uses TRBV29-1 and TRBJ1-1, with D unresolved. V dropped 8 bases and J dropped 3 bases, with 10 bases sitting between them. CDR1 SQVTM and CDR2 ANQGSEA come from the germline V gene. This CDR3 is built from 11 residues.

This clonotype was detected a few times. This rearrangement joins TRBV19 to TRBJ1-1; maybe TRBD1 (5 bases). The CDR3 spans 15 residues. Germline CDR1 and CDR2: LNHDA and SQIVND (reference sequence). Deletions cut 5 bases from V and 1 base from J, with 14 bases between. CDR3 in DNA: TGTGCCAGTAGTCCAACCCGGGACCCGAACACTGAAGCTTTCTTT. Protein: CASSPTRDPNTEAFF.

This sequence joins TRBV9 and TRBJ2-1; 7 bases match TRBD2. The CDR3 has 16 amino acids. J gave up 9 bases and V 1 base, and 13 bases lay outside the gene matches. Germline values: CDR1 SGDLS, CDR2 YYNGEE. The CDR3 region has the DNA TGTGCCAGCAGCGTATCCCCCCAGCTAGCGGTTGGTGAGCAGTTCTTC. Translating it yields CASSVSPQLAVGEQFF. Supplemented by reference TRBV9 and TRBJ2-1, the full variable domain reads DSGVTQTPKHLITATGQRVTLRCSPRSGDLSVYWYQQSLDQGLQFLIQYYNGEERAKGNILERFSAQQFPDLHSELNLSSLELGDSALYFCASSVSPQLAVGEQFFGPGTRLTVL.

This clonotype was counted many times. The rearrangement uses TRBV6-5 and TRBJ2-7; the match to TRBD1 covers 10 bases. CDR3 size: 16 residues. From germline, CDR1 is MNHEY and CDR2 SVGAGI. Losses at the gene ends were 0 bases for V and 3 bases for J; bases not matched to a gene: 5. CDR3 sequence reads: CASSYSWTGGGYEQYF. In nucleotides, the CDR3 is TGTGCCAGCAGTTACTCGTGGACAGGGGGAGGCTACGAGCAGTACTTC.

The genes are TRBV12-3 or TRBV12-4 and TRBJ1-4; 11 bases are shared with TRBD1. J gave up 8 bases and V 3 bases, and 5 bases lay outside the gene matches. The CDR3 runs to 15 residues. The CDR3 reads CASSFLDRGQEKLFF. CDR3 DNA sequence: TGTGCCAGCAGTTTCTTGGACAGGGGGCAGGAAAAACTGTTTTTT.

This clonotype was detected a few times. The chain joins TRBV6-1 to TRBJ1-5; TRBD1 matches at 8 bases. The J segment lost 2 bases and the V segment lost 6 bases, leaving 3 bases of the junction unmatched. The CDR3 sequence is 14 residues long. CDR1 is MNHNS, CDR2 SASEGT, per germline. The CDR3 nucleotides are TGTGCCAGCAGAGAGGGACAGGGCAATCAGCCCCAGCATTTT. This sequence encodes CASREGQGNQPQHF.

This clonotype was recorded many times. This chain joins TRBV10-3 and TRBJ1-3; weak D call: TRBD1 (5 bases). V lost 3 bases and J lost 1, with 13 bases in between. Germline-derived CDR1 and CDR2 are ENHRY and SYGVKD. The CDR3 has 16 amino acids. The CDR3 loop is CAISDSRVLSGNTIYF. CDR3 nucleotide sequence: TGTGCCATCAGTGATAGCAGGGTCTTATCTGGAAACACCATATATTTT.

The chain links TRBV27 to TRBJ2-7; maybe TRBD2 (6 bases). This CDR3 comprises 14 residues. V lost 6 bases and J lost 3, with 15 bases in between. Germline V CDR1 and CDR2: MNHEY, SMNVEV (reference sequence). CDR3 sequence reads: CASSHDLAVYEQYF. CDR3 in DNA: TGTGCCAGCAGCCATGACTTAGCGGTCTACGAGCAGTACTTC.

This chain joins TRBV3-1 and TRBJ2-3, with 10 bases aligning to TRBD1. Germline trimming cut 0 bases from V and 2 bases from J; bases unmatched to any gene: 5. In germline, CDR1 is LGHDT, CDR2 YNNKEL (reference sequence). The CDR3 covers 17 residues. The CDR3 loop reads CASSQDRGQGLTDTQYF. CDR3 bases: TGTGCCAGCAGCCAAGACAGGGGACAGGGGCTCACAGATACGCAGTATTTT.

The chain links TRBV9 to TRBJ2-7; the D call may be TRBD1 or TRBD2 (5 bases each). The CDR3 is 14 amino acids. CDR1 is SGDLS, CDR2 YYNGEE, per germline. The ends were cut back, 4 bases at V and 4 bases at J, with 15 bases in the middle. CDR3 bases: TGTGCCAGCAGCTTCCGAGGGACGAATTACGAGCAGTACTTC. The encoded protein is CASSFRGTNYEQYF.

This rearrangement joins TRBV14 to TRBJ1-6; tentative D call: TRBD1 (5 bases). V lost 1 base and J 8 bases, leaving 6 bases between the germline ends. CDR1 SGHDN and CDR2 FVKESK come from the germline V gene. This CDR3 has 13 residues. The chain's CDR3 is CASSQARDSPLHF. Here the CDR3 DNA reads TGTGCCAGCAGCCAAGCCAGGGATTCACCCCTCCACTTT.

This clonotype has a handful of counts. The chain employs TRBV12-3 or TRBV12-4 and TRBJ1-5; the match to TRBD1 covers 9 bases. The junction had 7 bases not matched to a gene; V was cut back by 7 bases and J by 6 bases. The CDR3 is 14 amino acids. CDR3 sequence (DNA): TGTGCCAGCACCCGGGACAGGGTCTCTCAGCCCCAGCATTTT. This encodes CASTRDRVSQPQHF.

This clonotype was picked up a small number of times. This chain uses TRBV5-4 with TRBJ2-1, with D perhaps being TRBD1 or TRBD2 (5 bases each). V was pared by 7 bases and J by 8 bases, with 25 bases between. Germline CDR1 SGHNT, CDR2 YYREEE (reference sequence). The CDR3 has 16 residues. CDR3 DNA sequence: TGTGCCAGCTCCACCCTGGGGACCCCGGGGAACGATGAGCAGTTCTTC. This sequence encodes CASSTLGTPGNDEQFF.

This chain links TRBV9 with TRBJ1-4, with a weak D call TRBD1 (6 bases). V lost 2 bases and J 2 bases, leaving 16 bases between the germline ends. CDR3 length: 17 residues. From germline, CDR1 is SGDLS and CDR2 YYNGEE. The DNA of the CDR3 is TGTGCCAGCAGCGTGGACCCTCCCGGGGGCACTAATGAAAAACTGTTTTTT. Residues: CASSVDPPGGTNEKLFF.

This clonotype was found many times. The V call is TRBV7-9, the J call TRBJ1-1, with TRBD1 matching 7 bases. V lost 3 bases and J lost 4; bases outside the gene matches: 5. The CDR3 is 14 amino acids. Germline values: CDR1 SEHNR, CDR2 FQNEAQ (reference sequence). The CDR3 nucleotides are TGTGCCAGCAGCTTTTTATCAGGGGGCACTGAAGCTTTCTTT. It specifies CASSFLSGGTEAFF.

This clonotype was counted between two and nine times. J is TRBJ2-7 and V is TRBV7-9, with 8 bases fitting TRBD1. J lost 2 bases, V lost 4 bases, and 7 bases had no gene match. CDR1 is SEHNR, CDR2 FQNEAQ, per germline (reference sequence). CDR3 length equals 15 residues. CDR3 region: CASSSGTGVAYEQYF. In nucleotides, the CDR3 is TGTGCCAGCAGCTCGGGGACAGGTGTCGCCTACGAGCAGTACTTC.

This chain links TRBV5-1 with TRBJ2-6, with a possible D match to TRBD1 (5 bases). Per germline, CDR1 SGHRS and CDR2 YFSETQ. The CDR3 has 16 residues. V shed 5 bases and J shed 0 bases, with 12 bases lying between them. The CDR3 coding sequence is TGCGCCAGCAGTTGGACATTGAGCTCTGGGGCCAACGTCCTGACTTTC. Its protein product is CASSWTLSSGANVLTF.

This clonotype has only a few counts. V and J are TRBV13 and TRBJ2-1; perhaps TRBD1 as D (5 bases). With 3 bases removed from V and 8 bases from J, the gap between germline ends came to 11 bases. CDR3 length: 13 residues. Germline V gene lookup returns CDR1 PRHDT and CDR2 FYEKMQ (reference sequence). The CDR3: CASSFRAGHEQFF. The CDR3 DNA is TGTGCCAGCAGCTTCCGTGCAGGGCATGAGCAGTTCTTC.